Included here is one T cell receptor beta chain sequence, with context. The data were taken from a study of control samples from healthy donors and cancer patients. Measured with immunoSEQ multiplex PCR; TCRdb has only the in-frame clones, and not every one. The sample contains about 140,000 clones, about 90% of which appear only once. The sequenced material came from blood. This TCR came from a young man in good health.

The CDR3: CASSYSGTGHTEAFF. Written as DNA, the CDR3 is TGTGCCAGCAGTTACTCTGGGACAGGGCACACTGAAGCTTTCTTT. The rearrangement uses TRBV6-5 and TRBJ1-1, with 9 bases lining up with TRBD1. The germline gives CDR1 MNHEY, CDR2 SVGAGI. The CDR3 contains 15 residues. With V trimmed by 0 bases and J by 3 bases, 2 bases remained unmatched.